The next 27 T cell receptor beta chains were all read from a single sample in a study of human T cells and chemical hapten exposure. Time point denoted: patch test 1, 2 weeks after DPC sensitization. Noted treatment: therapeutic diphenylcyclopropenone sensitization with weekly scalp DPC. TCRdb fed the RACE reads into MiXCR, producing one record per CDR3 protein. The sample has approximately 57,000 distinct CDR3 sequences, about 9% seen once. The sample here was whole blood, taken in connection with sensitization to the hapten diphenylcyclopropenone (DPC). The receptors were gathered from a woman aged 40 to 55 with alopecia areata. Some clones in this sample may be carry-over from other donors' samples.

This clonotype has just a few counts. The CDR3 nucleotides are TGTGCCTGGAGTGTGCAGGGCGTGATGAACACTGAAGCTTTCTTT. This encodes CAWSVQGVMNTEAFF. The chain has TRBV30 and TRBJ1-1, with D tentatively TRBD1 (5 bases). Germline V gene sequence: CDR1 GTSNPN, CDR2 SVGIG (reference sequence). V was cut by 0 bases and J by 0 bases, with 11 bases left in between. There are 15 residues in the CDR3.

In its sample, this clonotype was seen a few times. The chain joins TRBV20-1 to TRBJ2-1, with 7 bases identical to TRBD2. Unmatched junction bases numbered 3, after V lost 4 bases and J lost 0 bases. There are 14 residues in the CDR3. Germline V gene sequence: CDR1 DFQATT, CDR2 SNEGSKA (reference sequence). CDR3 DNA sequence: TGCAGTGCTAAACCGGGGGGCTCCTACAATGAGCAGTTCTTC. This sequence encodes CSAKPGGSYNEQFF.

By proportion, this clonotype is medium-sized. The rearrangement links TRBV6-4 to TRBJ2-3; 8 bases match TRBD2. The germline V gene encodes CDR1 MRHNA and CDR2 SNTAGT. The CDR3 contains 15 residues. Germline trimming cut 3 bases from V and 5 bases from J; bases unmatched to any gene: 7. CDR3 region: CASSEAGERGDTQYF. Here the CDR3 DNA reads TGTGCCAGCAGTGAAGCGGGGGAGAGGGGAGATACGCAGTATTTT.

The table lists this clonotype with many counts. This chain uses TRBV7-2 with TRBJ2-1; D possibly uses TRBD1 or TRBD2 (5 bases each). Trimming removed 5 bases from V and 0 bases from J, with 11 bases in between. This CDR3 is 15 amino acids long. CDR1 and CDR2 (germline): SGHTA, FQGNSA. The CDR3 nucleotides are TGTGCCAGCAGCATTAGCGACAGCTCCTACAATGAGCAGTTCTTC. This translates into CASSISDSSYNEQFF. The variable domain in full, with the rest retrieved from reference TRBV7-2 and TRBJ2-1, is GAGVSQSPSNKVTEKGKDVELRCDPISGHTALYWYRQSLGQGLEFLIYFQGNSAPDKSGLPSDRFSAERTGGSVSTLTIQRTQQEDSAVYLCASSISDSSYNEQFFGPGTRLTVL.

The V call is TRBV12-3 or TRBV12-4, the J call TRBJ1-3; perhaps TRBD1 as D (6 bases). This CDR3 contains 16 residues. V lost 3 bases and J lost 3, with 15 bases in between. The DNA of the CDR3 is TGTGCCAGCAGTTTGACTAGGGGGGCAATTGGAAACACCATATATTTT. Translating it yields CASSLTRGAIGNTIYF.

This clonotype has at least ten counts. V and J are TRBV3-1 and TRBJ1-2; D not certain. Germline V CDR1 and CDR2: LGHDT, YNNKEL (reference sequence). CDR3 length: 12 amino acids. Deletions cut 1 base from V and 8 bases from J, with 8 bases between. The CDR3 region is CASSQVGTGYTF. For the CDR3, the DNA is TGTGCCAGCAGCCAAGTAGGTACCGGCTACACCTTC.

This clonotype has a handful of counts. This CDR3 is CASRPTGHSNQPQHF. The CDR3 DNA sequence: TGTGCCAGCAGACCGACAGGGCATAGCAATCAGCCCCAGCATTTT. The gene calls are TRBV21-1 and TRBJ1-5; the table's TRBD1 call for D was not verified on the DNA. TRBV21-1 is termed a pseudogene. This CDR3 contains 15 residues.

The table lists this clonotype with many counts. The genes are TRBV3-1 and TRBJ2-3; D is perhaps TRBD2 (6 bases). Trimming shortened V by 2 bases and J by 9 bases, and 18 bases separated the two germline ends. The germline V gene encodes CDR1 LGHDT and CDR2 YNNKEL (reference sequence). The CDR3 runs to 15 residues. The CDR3 loop is CASSQPSGRGWTQYF. In nucleotides, the CDR3 is TGTGCCAGCAGCCAACCTTCAGGGCGGGGCTGGACGCAGTATTTT.

The chain combines TRBV13 with TRBJ1-2, with 8 positions matching TRBD1. Germline lookup yields CDR1 PRHDT and CDR2 FYEKMQ (reference sequence). CDR3 length: 14 amino acids. The V segment lost 5 bases and the J segment 6 bases; nucleotides outside the gene matches: 8. The CDR3 protein is CASSPLSGQDGYTF. The DNA of the CDR3 is TGTGCCAGCAGCCCCCTCTCGGGACAGGATGGCTACACCTTC. The full variable domain, completed using reference TRBV13 and TRBJ1-2, is AAGVIQSPRHLIKEKRETATLKCYPIPRHDTVYWYQQGPGQDPQFLISFYEKMQSDKGSIPDRFSAQQFSDYHSELNMSSLELGDSALYFCASSPLSGQDGYTFGSGTRLTVV.

This clonotype was detected many times. The chain joins TRBV2 to TRBJ2-2; D may be TRBD2 (5 bases). Per germline, CDR1 SNHLY and CDR2 FYNNEI. V dropped 7 bases and J dropped 3 bases, with 12 bases sitting between them. This CDR3 spans 14 amino acids. The CDR3: CASNGVGDTGELFF. The CDR3 DNA sequence: TGTGCCAGCAATGGCGTCGGGGACACCGGGGAGCTGTTTTTT.

V and J are TRBV28 and TRBJ1-1; TRBD1 matches 9 bases. J lost 8 bases, V lost 5 bases, and 12 bases had no gene match. There are 15 residues in the CDR3. CDR1 and CDR2 (germline): MDHEN, SYDVKM. The CDR3 region is CASSLPGTGFREAFF. DNA for the CDR3: TGTGCCAGCAGTCTTCCCGGGACAGGGTTTAGGGAAGCTTTCTTT.

For the CDR3, the DNA is TGCGCCAGCAGCCCAACAGGGGGAAGGCAGTACTTC. Amino acid sequence: CASSPTGGRQYF. The J gene is TRBJ2-7, the V gene TRBV4-1; TRBD1 agrees at 8 bases. CDR1 MGHRA and CDR2 YSYEKL come from the germline V gene. The CDR3 is made up of 12 amino acids. The V gene end was trimmed by 4 bases and the J gene end by 9 bases; junction bases not matched to a gene: 5.

This clonotype was detected a few times. V is TRBV12-3 or TRBV12-4 and J is TRBJ1-2; unclear D gene. This CDR3 has 13 residues. CDR3 loop: CASSPSHGYGYTF. The CDR3 DNA sequence: TGTGCTTCGTCCCCCTCACACGGCTATGGCTACACCTTC.

This clonotype was counted at least ten times. The genes are TRBV19 and TRBJ2-2; 9 bases match TRBD1. CDR3 length equals 16 residues. Germline V gene data show CDR1 as LNHDA and CDR2 as SQIVND (reference sequence). The ends lost 1 base at V and 4 bases at J; junction bases unmatched: 4. CDR3 nucleotide sequence: TGTGCCAGTAGTATAGGCGGGACAGGGACCACCGGGGAGCTGTTTTTT. This encodes CASSIGGTGTTGELFF.

This clonotype was detected only a few times. This rearrangement joins TRBV7-2 to TRBJ1-1; D possibly corresponds to TRBD1 (5 bases). The V gene's germline CDR1 is SGHTA and CDR2 FQGNSA. Between the trimmed V and J ends, which lost 1 base and 6 bases, there was a span of 12 bases. There are 14 residues in the CDR3. CDR3 DNA sequence: TGTGCCAGCAGCTTAGTAGGGACGGAGGCTGAAGCTTTCTTT. Translated: CASSLVGTEAEAFF.

This clonotype has at least ten counts. V usage is TRBV20-1 and J usage is TRBJ2-7, with D possibly matching TRBD1 (6 bases). CDR1 DFQATT and CDR2 SNEGSKA come from the germline V gene (reference sequence). The length of the CDR3 is 15 residues. V lost 6 bases and J lost 3, with 21 bases in between. CDR3 DNA: TGCAGTGCCCGCCAGGACAGCAAAAAACTCTACGAGCAGTACTTC. This translates into CSARQDSKKLYEQYF.

This clonotype came up many times. The V gene is TRBV5-5, the J gene TRBJ2-7; 7 positions match TRBD1. The length of the CDR3 is 14 residues. Germline V CDR1 and CDR2: SGHKS, YYEKEE (reference sequence). V shed 2 bases and J 2 bases; nucleotides not matched to a gene: 4. The CDR3 spells CASSFSGTAYEQYF. CDR3 sequence (DNA): TGTGCCAGCAGCTTCTCCGGGACAGCCTACGAGCAGTACTTC.

A few counts support this clonotype. The genes are TRBV7-6 and TRBJ2-3; D is perhaps TRBD1 or TRBD2 (5 bases each). Germline V gene lookup returns CDR1 SGHVS and CDR2 FNYEAQ. Between the trimmed V and J ends, which lost 5 bases and 2 bases, there was a span of 11 bases. This CDR3 spans 14 amino acids. The DNA for the CDR3 is TGTGCCAGCAGCCCCGACGGGACCACAGATACGCAGTATTTT. Its translation is CASSPDGTTDTQYF.

This clonotype was seen at least ten times. The chain uses TRBV7-6 and TRBJ2-5; a possible D gene is TRBD1 (5 bases). Trimming cost V 5 bases and J 3 bases, with 10 bases left between them. Per the germline V gene, CDR1 is SGHVS and CDR2 is FNYEAQ. The CDR3 covers 13 residues. The CDR3 reads CASSSPTEETQYF. For the CDR3, the DNA is TGTGCCAGCAGCAGCCCGACAGAAGAGACCCAGTACTTC. Based on the CDR3 plus reference TRBV7-6 and TRBJ2-5, the full variable domain is GAGVSQSPRYKVTKRGQDVALRCDPISGHVSLYWYRQALGQGPEFLTYFNYEAQQDKSGLPNDRFSAERPEGSISTLTIQRTEQRDSAMYRCASSSPTEETQYFGPGTRLLVL.

This chain connects TRBV7-6 to TRBJ1-3; D gene unclear. The V end lost 0 bases, the J end lost 6 bases, and 6 bases lay between the germline ends. The CDR3 runs 13 residues. CDR1 is SGHVS, CDR2 FNYEAQ, per germline. The CDR3 loop reads CASSLAAANTIYF. The CDR3 coding sequence is TGTGCCAGCAGCTTAGCAGCAGCAAACACCATATATTTT. The full variable domain, rest sourced from reference TRBV7-6 and TRBJ1-3, is GAGVSQSPRYKVTKRGQDVALRCDPISGHVSLYWYRQALGQGPEFLTYFNYEAQQDKSGLPNDRFSAERPEGSISTLTIQRTEQRDSAMYRCASSLAAANTIYFGEGSWLTVV.

This clonotype was seen many times. The chain has TRBV7-2 and TRBJ2-1; TRBD2 matches 11 bases. CDR1 SGHTA and CDR2 FQGNSA come from the germline V gene. Germline trimming cut 5 bases from V and 7 bases from J; bases unmatched to any gene: 7. The CDR3 totals 15 residues. CDR3 DNA: TGTGCCAGCAGCGTTAGCGGGGGGGCATTTAATGAGCAGTTCTTC. Protein sequence: CASSVSGGAFNEQFF.

This chain uses TRBV7-9 with TRBJ2-2; weak D call: TRBD1 (5 bases). The germline V and J ends were trimmed by 4 bases and 5 bases, with 11 bases remaining between them. The CDR3 loop spans 14 amino acids. The germline gives CDR1 SEHNR, CDR2 FQNEAQ (reference sequence). In DNA form, the CDR3 reads TGTGCCAGCAGCTCGACCCAGGGTACCGGGGAGCTGTTTTTT. Its protein product is CASSSTQGTGELFF.

In this sample, this clonotype turned up many times. The V and J genes are TRBV10-1 and TRBJ2-4, with D perhaps TRBD1 (7 bases). Germline V lookup: CDR1 WNHNN, CDR2 SYGVQD (reference sequence). The CDR3 length is 15 residues. The CDR3 DNA follows: TGCCCCGTCCTCTCAGGGGGGCTAGCCAAAAACATTCAGTACTTC. Translated: CPVLSGGLAKNIQYF.

The rearrangement links TRBV24-1 to TRBJ1-1, with 8 nucleotides matching TRBD1. The junction had 3 bases not matched to a gene; V was cut back by 3 bases and J by 10 bases. CDR3 length equals 12 residues. Looked up from germline, CDR1 is KGHDR and CDR2 is SFDVKD. The CDR3 DNA reads TGTGCCACCAGTGATCGGACAGGGCGAGCTTTCTTT. This translates into CATSDRTGRAFF.

This clonotype was seen at least ten times. This rearrangement joins TRBV2 to TRBJ2-7; unclear D gene. Germline CDR1 is SNHLY and CDR2 is FYNNEI. With 4 bases removed from V and 4 bases from J, the gap between germline ends came to 2 bases. The CDR3 is 10 amino acids. This CDR3 is CASSVYEQYF. The CDR3, as DNA: TGTGCCAGCAGTGTATACGAGCAGTACTTC.

This clonotype was detected ten times or more. The gene calls are TRBV25-1 and TRBJ1-2, with unresolved D. The CDR3 is made up of 11 amino acids. Germline V gene lookup returns CDR1 MGHDK and CDR2 SYGVNS. V dropped 7 bases and J dropped 2 bases, with 5 bases sitting between them. The CDR3 DNA reads as TGTGCCAGCAAACAAAACTATGGCTACACCTTC. Translation gives CASKQNYGYTF.

This clonotype was recorded a few times. The chain is built from TRBV7-8 and TRBJ2-7; D may be TRBD1 (6 bases). The CDR3 is made up of 15 amino acids. V was shortened by 1 base and J by 9 bases, with 19 bases between the two germline ends. CDR1 and CDR2 from the germline V gene are SGHVS and FQNEAQ. In DNA, the CDR3 is TGTGCCAGCAGCTTAGGAGCGACAGGCTCGGTTGGGCAGTACTTC. It is translated as CASSLGATGSVGQYF.